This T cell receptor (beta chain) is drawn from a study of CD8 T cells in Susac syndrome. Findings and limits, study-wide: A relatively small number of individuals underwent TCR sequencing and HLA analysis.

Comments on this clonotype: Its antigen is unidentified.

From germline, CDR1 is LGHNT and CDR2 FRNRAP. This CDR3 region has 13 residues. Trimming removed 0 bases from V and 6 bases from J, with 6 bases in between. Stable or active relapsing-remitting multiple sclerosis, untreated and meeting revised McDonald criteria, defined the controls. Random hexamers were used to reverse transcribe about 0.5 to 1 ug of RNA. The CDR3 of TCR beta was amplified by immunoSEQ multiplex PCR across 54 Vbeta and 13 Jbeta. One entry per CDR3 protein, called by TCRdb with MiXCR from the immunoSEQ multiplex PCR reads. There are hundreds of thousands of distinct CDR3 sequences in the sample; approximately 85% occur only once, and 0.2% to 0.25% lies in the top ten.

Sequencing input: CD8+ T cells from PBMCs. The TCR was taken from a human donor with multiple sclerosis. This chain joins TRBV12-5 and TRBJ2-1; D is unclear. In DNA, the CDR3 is TGTGCTAGTGGTTTGGTACACGGCAATGAGCAGTTCTTC. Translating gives CASGLVHGNEQFF.